Shown below are 29 T cell receptor beta chains from a single sample sequenced in a study of cytomegalovirus exposure and HLA in healthy donors. Here immunoSEQ multiplex PCR was the method, and the copy in TCRdb shows in-frame clones only, minus some. Of over 150,000 clones in the sample, just under 90% were seen once. Sequences were obtained from PBMCs. Receptor source: a man aged 18 to 29 in good health and CMV-seropositive.

The CDR3 nucleotides are TGTGCCAGCAGTGATCATAATCAGTTCGATGAGCAGTTCTTC. Amino acid sequence: CASSDHNQFDEQFF. The chain couples TRBV25-1 to TRBJ2-1; D gene ambiguous. Germline assignment: CDR1 MGHDK and CDR2 SYGVNS. V gave up 3 bases and J gave up 8 bases, with 14 bases separating them. The CDR3 loop spans 14 amino acids. Variable domain in full (rest from reference TRBV25-1 and TRBJ2-1): EADIYQTPRYLVIGTGKKITLECSQTMGHDKMYWYQQDPGMELHLIHYSYGVNSTEKGDLSSESTVSRIRTEHFPLTLESARPSHTSQYLCASSDHNQFDEQFFGPGTRLTVL.

The gene calls are TRBV27 and TRBJ2-6; tentative D call: TRBD2 (7 bases). CDR3 length: 17 amino acids. Between the trimmed V and J ends, which lost 8 bases and 0 bases, there was a span of 17 bases. The germline CDR1 and CDR2 sequences are MNHEY and SMNVEV (reference sequence). CDR3 loop: CASSSMGGPSGANVLTF. The DNA for the CDR3 is TGTGCCAGCTCCTCCATGGGGGGGCCCTCTGGGGCCAACGTCCTGACTTTC.

The J gene is TRBJ2-7, the V gene TRBV6-4; 7 bases map to TRBD1. CDR3 length equals 14 residues. CDR1 is MRHNA, CDR2 SNTAGT, per germline. Trimming removed 6 bases from V and 0 bases from J; junction bases left unmatched: 5. As DNA, the CDR3 is TGTGCCAGCAGGGGACAGACGGGCTCCTACGAGCAGTACTTC. This encodes CASRGQTGSYEQYF.

V gene TRBV4-1 combines with J gene TRBJ2-5; D gene ambiguous. The CDR3 covers 13 residues. V dropped 4 bases and J dropped 1 base, with 7 bases sitting between them. Germline loops: CDR1 MGHRA, CDR2 YSYEKL. The CDR3 loop is CASSRLPQETQYF. The CDR3 nucleotides read TGCGCCAGCAGCCGCCTACCCCAAGAGACCCAGTACTTC.

In its sample, this clone was seen once. The chain employs TRBV10-3 and TRBJ2-3; D perhaps matches TRBD2 (6 bases). Between the trimmed V and J ends, which lost 6 bases and 0 bases, there was a span of 10 bases. CDR1 ENHRY and CDR2 SYGVKD come from the germline V gene. CDR3 size: 14 residues. The CDR3 reads CAIRPGLSTDTQYF. CDR3 DNA sequence: TGTGCCATCAGACCGGGACTCAGCACAGATACGCAGTATTTT.

This chain uses TRBV6-6 with TRBJ2-1, with 9 positions matching TRBD1. V shed 4 bases, J shed 1 base, and the junction held 5 bases outside the gene matches. CDR1 MNHNY and CDR2 SVGAGI come from the germline V gene (reference sequence). CDR3 length equals 16 residues. The CDR3 nucleotides read TGTGCCAGCAGTTCCCCGGACAGGGGTTCCTACAATGAGCAGTTCTTC. It codes for CASSSPDRGSYNEQFF.

The gene calls are TRBV5-4 and TRBJ2-5; TRBD2 matches 13 bases. V lost 0 bases and J lost 5; bases outside the gene matches: 10. The CDR3 totals 18 residues. Germline V gene sequence: CDR1 SGHNT, CDR2 YYREEE (reference sequence). This chain's CDR3 is CASSLDPGLAGVVETQYF. CDR3 bases: TGTGCCAGCAGCTTGGACCCCGGACTAGCGGGAGTCGTGGAGACCCAGTACTTC.

The chain's CDR3 is CASSYPQGGRAYNEQFF. CDR3 nucleotides: TGTGCCAGCAGTTACCCTCAAGGGGGGAGGGCCTACAATGAGCAGTTCTTC. V is TRBV28 and J is TRBJ2-1; a weak D match, TRBD2 (7 bases). Trimming left V 4 bases short and J 2 bases short, with 18 bases between. Germline V CDR1 and CDR2: MDHEN, SYDVKM. The CDR3 runs 17 residues. Complete variable domain (other parts from reference TRBV28 and TRBJ2-1): DVKVTQSSRYLVKRTGEKVFLECVQDMDHENMFWYRQDPGLGLRLIYFSYDVKMKEKGDIPEGYSVSREKKERFSLILESASTNQTSMYLCASSYPQGGRAYNEQFFGPGTRLTVL.

The chain is built from TRBV15 and TRBJ2-7, with 11 positions matching TRBD2. In germline, CDR1 is LNHNV, CDR2 YYDKDF (reference sequence). The J segment lost 1 base and the V segment lost 0 bases, leaving 8 bases of the junction unmatched. The CDR3 consists of 18 residues. The CDR3 is CATSRDKRLAGSSYEQYF. DNA of the CDR3: TGTGCCACCAGCAGAGATAAACGACTAGCGGGATCTTCCTACGAGCAGTACTTC.

The rearrangement links TRBV9 to TRBJ2-7, with D possibly matching TRBD1 (5 bases). Germline V lookup: CDR1 SGDLS, CDR2 YYNGEE. CDR3 length equals 12 residues. V was pared by 0 bases and J by 7 bases, with 8 bases between. The CDR3: CASSVGGGEQYF. The CDR3 nucleotides are TGTGCCAGCAGCGTAGGGGGCGGTGAGCAGTACTTC.

The rearrangement joins TRBV19 to TRBJ2-7; 10 bases agree with TRBD2. The germline V gene has CDR1 LNHDA and CDR2 SQIVND (reference sequence). The CDR3 is 17 residues long. V was clipped by 2 bases and J by 5 bases; unmatched bases: 12. This chain's CDR3 is CASSIRASGRILDEQYF. CDR3 nucleotides: TGTGCCAGTAGTATACGGGCTAGCGGGAGAATTTTAGACGAGCAGTACTTC.

The chain couples TRBV7-2 to TRBJ2-3; a possible D gene is TRBD1 (7 bases). CDR1 and CDR2 from the germline V gene are SGHTA and FQGNSA. Trimming took off 1 base at V and 5 bases at J, with 16 bases between the two ends. CDR3 length: 16 residues. Here the CDR3 DNA reads TGTGCCAGCAGCTTAGTGGCTAGTCAGGGGGGAGATACGCAGTATTTT. This sequence encodes CASSLVASQGGDTQYF.

The chain combines TRBV5-1 with TRBJ1-1, with a tentative D call TRBD1 (5 bases). This CDR3 has 14 amino acids. V was trimmed by 0 bases and J by 2 bases, leaving 8 bases between them. The V gene's germline CDR1 is SGHRS and CDR2 YFSETQ. CDR3 residues: CASSLADSNTEAFF. The CDR3 DNA reads TGCGCCAGCAGCTTGGCCGACAGCAACACTGAAGCTTTCTTT.

The V call is TRBV28, the J call TRBJ2-5; D perhaps matches TRBD2 (7 bases). V was trimmed by 7 bases and J by 4 bases, leaving 22 bases between them. Germline loops: CDR1 MDHEN, CDR2 SYDVKM. CDR3 length equals 16 residues. CDR3 DNA: TGTGCCAGCACCACTCTCCTTAGGGGGGGGGCAGAGACCCAGTACTTC. Amino acids: CASTTLLRGGAETQYF.

The rearrangement joins TRBV27 to TRBJ2-1; weak D call: TRBD2 (5 bases). The CDR3 has 15 amino acids. V lost 7 bases and J 1 base, leaving 14 bases between the germline ends. Germline lookup yields CDR1 MNHEY and CDR2 SMNVEV (reference sequence). CDR3 bases: TGTGCCAGCAAGCCTGGACTCTTATCCTACAATGAGCAGTTCTTC. Encoded protein: CASKPGLLSYNEQFF.

This chain joins TRBV19 and TRBJ2-3, with TRBD1 matching 8 bases. The V gene's germline CDR1 is LNHDA and CDR2 SQIVND (reference sequence). The CDR3 has 18 residues. Trimming took 3 bases from V and 7 from J; bases not matched to a gene: 18. The chain's CDR3 is CASSITSPRTGSLYTQYF. DNA of the CDR3: TGTGCCAGTAGTATTACCAGCCCCCGGACAGGGAGCCTGTATACGCAGTATTTT.

V usage is TRBV30 and J usage is TRBJ1-5; TRBD1 is a possible D gene (5 bases). Trimming cost V 0 bases and J 3 bases, with 6 bases left between them. CDR3 size: 13 residues. CDR1 and CDR2 (germline): GTSNPN, SVGIG (reference sequence). The CDR3 reads CAWSVQDNQPQHF. The CDR3, as DNA: TGTGCCTGGAGTGTACAGGACAATCAGCCCCAGCATTTT.

The genes are TRBV7-9 and TRBJ2-7; D not resolved. Trimming shortened V by 5 bases and J by 1 base, and 3 bases separated the two germline ends. Germline values: CDR1 SEHNR, CDR2 FQNEAQ (reference sequence). CDR3 length equals 11 residues. The CDR3 spells CASSPSYEQYF. The CDR3 DNA reads TGTGCCAGCAGCCCATCCTACGAGCAGTACTTC.

The chain uses TRBV7-9 and TRBJ2-1; 8 nucleotides align to TRBD2. CDR1 is SEHNR and CDR2 is FQNEAQ in the germline V gene (reference sequence). The junction had 4 bases not matched to a gene; V was cut back by 1 base and J by 2 bases. The CDR3 spans 16 residues. The CDR3 sequence is CASSLGREGPYNEQFF. The CDR3 DNA follows: TGTGCCAGCAGCTTAGGACGGGAGGGCCCCTACAATGAGCAGTTCTTC. Full variable domain (rest looked up from reference TRBV7-9 and TRBJ2-1): DTGVSQNPRHKITKRGQNVTFRCDPISEHNRLYWYRQTLGQGPEFLTYFQNEAQLEKSRLLSDRFSAERPKGSFSTLEIQRTEQGDSAMYLCASSLGREGPYNEQFFGPGTRLTVL.

This chain uses TRBV2 with TRBJ2-3; TRBD2 matches at 9 bases. V gave up 7 bases and J gave up 0 bases; unmatched junction bases: 5. CDR1 and CDR2 (germline): SNHLY, FYNNEI. The CDR3 is 15 residues long. The CDR3 here is CASTLAGTSTDTQYF. CDR3 nucleotides: TGTGCCAGCACTCTAGCGGGGACTAGCACAGATACGCAGTATTTT.

The chain joins TRBV5-6 to TRBJ1-1; D gene ambiguous. CDR3 size: 12 residues. CDR1 SGHDT and CDR2 YYEEEE come from the germline V gene. V was clipped by 3 bases and J by 1 base, with 4 bases between them. The CDR3 is CASSYRNTEAFF. The CDR3 bases are TGTGCCAGCAGCTACAGGAACACTGAAGCTTTCTTT.

The sample holds one count of this clone. The genes are TRBV30 and TRBJ2-3; TRBD1 matches at 11 bases. Trimming at V came to 2 bases and at J to 4 bases, leaving 5 bases not matched to a gene. From germline, CDR1 is GTSNPN and CDR2 SVGIG (reference sequence). This CDR3 region has 15 residues. The CDR3 loop is CAWSRTGGAADTQYF. The DNA for the CDR3 is TGTGCCTGGAGTAGGACAGGGGGCGCGGCAGATACGCAGTATTTT.

The chain recombines TRBV25-1 with TRBJ2-1; no clear D gene. Deletions cut 4 bases from V and 0 bases from J, with 10 bases between. Per germline, CDR1 MGHDK and CDR2 SYGVNS. The CDR3 runs to 15 residues. The CDR3 nucleotides read TGTGCCAGCAGTGTCCTCGGCGGCTCCTACAATGAGCAGTTCTTC. Translating gives CASSVLGGSYNEQFF. The entire variable domain, with the rest obtained from reference TRBV25-1 and TRBJ2-1, is as follows: EADIYQTPRYLVIGTGKKITLECSQTMGHDKMYWYQQDPGMELHLIHYSYGVNSTEKGDLSSESTVSRIRTEHFPLTLESARPSHTSQYLCASSVLGGSYNEQFFGPGTRLTVL.

The rearrangement links TRBV2 to TRBJ2-3; D remains ambiguous. Germline V gene data show CDR1 as SNHLY and CDR2 as FYNNEI. This CDR3 contains 18 residues. V was cut by 7 bases and J by 2 bases, with 25 bases left in between. The CDR3, as DNA: TGTGCCAGCACCGAAGGCCAAGAAGCCACCAGGCCCACAGATACGCAGTATTTT. Residues: CASTEGQEATRPTDTQYF.

The CDR3 bases are TGTGCCATCAGTGAGCAACAGGGGGCCGGGGAGCTGTTTTTT. Protein product: CAISEQQGAGELFF. The V gene is TRBV10-3, the J gene TRBJ2-2; 8 bases are shared with TRBD1. Germline V CDR1 and CDR2: ENHRY, SYGVKD. CDR3 length: 14 residues. J was trimmed by 6 bases and V by 2 bases; bases with no gene match: 2.

The rearrangement joins TRBV10-3 to TRBJ2-2; 10 bases agree with TRBD1. The germline gives CDR1 ENHRY, CDR2 SYGVKD. The CDR3 is 15 residues long. V was pared by 6 bases and J by 3 bases, with 4 bases of the junction left unmatched. CDR3 protein: CAIRPGTGDTGELFF. The CDR3 DNA reads as TGTGCCATCAGACCCGGGACAGGGGACACCGGGGAGCTGTTTTTT.

The rearrangement joins TRBV5-1 to TRBJ2-3, with TRBD2 identical over 8 bases. This CDR3 comprises 14 residues. CDR1 is SGHRS and CDR2 is YFSETQ in the germline V gene. Germline trimming cut 4 bases from V and 3 bases from J; bases unmatched to any gene: 4. The CDR3 DNA reads TGCGCCAGCAGCCCTAGCGGGTGGACAGATACGCAGTATTTT. Its protein product is CASSPSGWTDTQYF.

V is TRBV6-6 and J is TRBJ2-3; possibly TRBD1 for D (6 bases). This CDR3 has 15 residues. The germline V gene encodes CDR1 MNHNY and CDR2 SVGAGI (reference sequence). Deletions cut 0 bases from V and 6 bases from J, with 13 bases between. The CDR3 reads CASSYSTGTQDTQYF. DNA of the CDR3: TGTGCCAGCAGTTACTCGACAGGTACACAGGATACGCAGTATTTT.

The chain carries TRBV19 and TRBJ2-1; 8 bases align to TRBD2. V lost 3 bases to trimming and J lost 3 bases; unmatched junction nucleotides: 7. The V gene's germline CDR1 is LNHDA and CDR2 SQIVND (reference sequence). The CDR3 length is 16 residues. DNA of the CDR3: TGTGCCAGTAGTATTTCCGCTAGCGGGTACTACAATGAGCAGTTCTTC. Its translation: CASSISASGYYNEQFF.